A selection of T cell receptor beta chains follows, all from one sample in a study of T cells after yellow fever vaccination. TCRdb itself ran the 5' RACE reads through MiXCR, one entry per CDR3 protein. Of approximately 160,000 distinct CDR3 sequences in the sample, 9.3% were seen once. The material sequenced was CD8+ T cells sorted from PBMCs, taken 45 days after the yellow fever booster vaccination. Every receptor here comes from a man between 18 and 35 years old who received the YFV17D yellow fever vaccine. CDR3s include the opening cysteine and the closing phenylalanine or tryptophan. A D gene is named only where the DNA matches it firmly. A row's size may be missing; if present it is once, few, many or a size class.

size	V	D	J	CDR3	DNA
-	TRBV7-2	TRBD2	TRBJ2-3	CASSLVAGGSTDTQYF	TGTGCCAGCAGCTTAGTTGCGGGGGGGAGCACAGATACGCAGTATTTT
-	TRBV18	-	TRBJ2-2	CASSPAQGESTGELFF	TGTGCCAGCTCACCAGCACAGGGAGAGAGCACCGGGGAGCTGTTTTTT
few	TRBV7-9	TRBD2	TRBJ2-5	CASSGNGLAVETQYF	TGTGCCAGCAGCGGAAATGGCCTAGCGGTAGAGACCCAGTACTTC
few	TRBV6-6	TRBD1	TRBJ2-7	CASRQGENYEQYF	TGTGCCAGCCGACAGGGGGAAAACTACGAGCAGTACTTC
many	TRBV13	TRBD1	TRBJ2-3	CASRADRSPDTQYF	TGTGCCAGCAGAGCGGACAGGAGTCCCGATACGCAGTATTTT
many	TRBV5-1	-	TRBJ2-3	CASSRTSDTQYF	TGCGCCAGCAGCCGAACCTCAGATACGCAGTATTTT
few	TRBV23-1	-	TRBJ1-5	CASSHLAAAF	TGCGCCAGCAGTCACTTGGCGGCCGCATTT
-	TRBV7-6	TRBD1	TRBJ2-7	CASSLGTGDIYEQYF	TGTGCCAGCAGCTTGGGGACAGGTGATATCTACGAGCAGTACTTC
many	TRBV12-3/TRBV12-4	TRBD2	TRBJ2-3	CASSVYQRGAGVDTQYF	TGTGCCAGCAGTGTCTACCAGCGGGGGGCCGGGGTTGATACGCAGTATTTT
many	TRBV7-9	-	TRBJ2-3	CASSRGGHRNTDTQYF	TGTGCCAGCAGCCGAGGGGGTCACAGAAACACAGATACGCAGTATTTT
few	TRBV7-9	TRBD1	TRBJ2-7	CASHGGTGGTEQYF	TGTGCCAGCCATGGGGGGACAGGGGGCACCGAGCAGTACTTC
-	TRBV21-1	-	TRBJ2-2	CASSSLRGGELFF	TGTGCCAGCAGCAGCCTCAGGGGCGGGGAGCTGTTTTTT
-	TRBV5-8	-	TRBJ2-7	CASSRGTDEQYF	TGTGCCAGCAGCCGGGGTACGGACGAGCAGTACTTC